This passage covers 9 T cell receptor beta chains from one sample sequenced in a study of blood T cell repertoires in COVID-19. Using immunoSEQ multiplex PCR, the repertoire was profiled, and TCRdb retains in-frame clones only, with some absent. The sample includes around 280,000 clones, nearly 90% of them seen just once. Sequencing was done on a sample of peripheral blood. These receptors were collected from a woman in her twenties or thirties with COVID-19, enrolled during active disease.

V and J are TRBV28 and TRBJ2-7; TRBD1 agrees at 8 bases. CDR3 length equals 16 residues. Germline V gene data show CDR1 as MDHEN and CDR2 as SYDVKM. V shed 4 bases, J shed 1 base, and the junction held 9 bases outside the gene matches. CDR3 coding DNA: TGTGCCAGCAGTTCTGCGGGACAGGCCCTTTCCTACGAGCAGTACTTC. Residues: CASSSAGQALSYEQYF.

The chain links TRBV1 to TRBJ2-7; the table's D call, TRBD1, has no DNA check behind it. TRBV1 is recorded as a pseudogene. This CDR3 has 17 amino acids. The CDR3 reads CTSSPYPGPLKNDEQYF. Written as DNA, the CDR3 is TGCACCAGCAGCCCCTACCCAGGGCCCCTCAAGAATGACGAGCAGTACTTC.

V gene TRBV6-5 combines with J gene TRBJ2-2, with 7 bases aligning to TRBD1. V gave up 7 bases and J gave up 3 bases; unmatched junction bases: 5. Per the germline V gene, CDR1 is MNHEY and CDR2 is SVGAGI. The CDR3 extends over 14 amino acids. CDR3 amino acids: CASKAGGDTGELFF. The CDR3 DNA reads TGTGCCAGCAAGGCAGGGGGAGACACCGGGGAGCTGTTTTTT.

The chain joins TRBV11-2 to TRBJ2-3; a weak D match, TRBD2 (8 bases). Germline V CDR1 and CDR2: SGHAT, FQNNGV. CDR3 size: 17 residues. V lost 1 base and J lost 2, with 16 bases in between. For the CDR3, the DNA is TGTGCCAGCAGCTTAGGCCGGGAGGGGGCCTACACAGATACGCAGTATTTT. Translating gives CASSLGREGAYTDTQYF.

The chain combines TRBV3-1 (or the pseudogene TRBV3-2) with TRBJ2-3, with 7 bases matching TRBD1. Per the germline V gene, CDR1 is LGHDT and CDR2 is YNNKEL (reference sequence). The CDR3 spans 14 residues. Losses at the gene ends were 4 bases for V and 4 bases for J; bases not matched to a gene: 5. The chain's CDR3 is CASSPLRGSDTQYF. Here the CDR3 DNA reads TGTGCCAGCAGCCCCCTCAGGGGGTCAGATACGCAGTATTTT.

Regarding this clone: This sample also contains other DNA sequences that code for the same CDR3. This rearrangement joins TRBV19 to TRBJ1-1, with D tentatively TRBD1 (5 bases). Trimming cost V 3 bases and J 2 bases, with 10 bases left between them. The CDR3 covers 14 residues. Germline V gene lookup returns CDR1 LNHDA and CDR2 SQIVND (reference sequence). DNA for the CDR3: TGTGCCAGTAGTATCGGGGGGTCCAACACTGAAGCTTTCTTT. Protein product: CASSIGGSNTEAFF.

This clone showed up just a few times. The CDR3 DNA reads TGTGCCAGCAAAAGGACAGGGGGGGAAGCTTTCTTT. This sequence encodes CASKRTGGEAFF. The chain joins TRBV27 to TRBJ1-1, with 10 bases identical to TRBD1. Germline-derived CDR1 and CDR2 are MNHEY and SMNVEV (reference sequence). Losses at the gene ends were 7 bases for V and 8 bases for J; bases not matched to a gene: 4. CDR3 length: 12 residues.

J is TRBJ2-3 and V is TRBV5-1, with TRBD2 identical over 9 bases. The J segment lost 2 bases and the V segment lost 0 bases, leaving 7 bases of the junction unmatched. This CDR3 has 17 amino acids. The V gene's germline CDR1 is SGHRS and CDR2 YFSETQ. CDR3 nucleotides: TGCGCCAGCAGCTTGGCCGCAACTAGCGGGTCCACAGATACGCAGTATTTT. Its protein is CASSLAATSGSTDTQYF.

This clone was seen a handful of times. This chain joins TRBV24-1 and TRBJ1-2; TRBD1 matches 7 bases. Looked up from germline, CDR1 is KGHDR and CDR2 is SFDVKD. The CDR3 is made up of 16 amino acids. The V and J ends lost 5 bases and 3 bases, in that order; junction bases with no gene match: 11. The CDR3, as DNA: TGTGCCACCAGTGGTAGGGGACAGAGTGGAGACTATGGCTACACCTTC. As protein: CATSGRGQSGDYGYTF.